This TCR beta chain was captured by sequencing in a study of cytomegalovirus exposure and HLA in healthy donors. Study summary: A previous analysis identified around 120 million unique TCR beta sequences derived from around 180 million T cells.

Amplification used 60 Vbeta primers and 13 Jbeta primers. TCRdb's copy holds only in-frame clones and misses some; the assay was immunoSEQ multiplex PCR. The sample lists 200,000 to 250,000 clones, approximately 81% occurring once. Per the germline V gene, CDR1 is MNHNS and CDR2 is SASEGT. The CDR3 totals 13 residues. The V end was cut by 4 bases, the J end by 10 bases, with 14 bases between. The chain is built from TRBV6-1 and TRBJ2-1, with D possibly TRBD1 on 6 matching bases. The source of this sequence is a woman aged 60-70 years in good health and CMV-seropositive. The sample consisted of PBMCs. CDR3 protein: CASSGRGGHEQFF. The CDR3 coding sequence is TGTGCCAGCAGTGGAAGAGGGGGACACGAGCAGTTCTTC.